The rows below give T cell receptor beta chains drawn from one sample of a study of control samples from healthy donors and cancer patients. Only in-frame clones appear in the TCRdb table, and some are missing; sequencing was by immunoSEQ multiplex PCR. The data contain 350,000 to 450,000 clones, 80% to 95% of them singletons. The sample comprised PBMCs. Receptors originate from a man aged 35-49 years with head and neck cancer. The CDR3 runs from the conserved cysteine through the conserved F or W. D genes are given only for firm matches. Clone size is not always given. Where it is, it says once, few, many or a class for expanded clones.

abundance: NA; j_gene: TRBJ2-5; v_gene: TRBV5-4; d_gene: NA; CDR3aa: CASSFLGRGKQTQYF; CDR3nt: TGTGCCAGCAGCTTTCTGGGCAGGGGCAAACAGACCCAGTACTTC
abundance: few; j_gene: TRBJ2-7; v_gene: TRBV9; d_gene: TRBD1; CDR3aa: CASSPGFRTGGDEQYF; CDR3nt: TGTGCCAGCAGCCCGGGGTTTAGGACAGGGGGCGACGAGCAGTACTTC
abundance: NA; j_gene: TRBJ2-4; v_gene: TRBV7-8; d_gene: NA; CDR3aa: CASSPYYDIAKNIQYF; CDR3nt: TGTGCCAGCAGCCCTTATTATGACATCGCCAAAAACATTCAGTACTTC
abundance: NA; j_gene: TRBJ1-1; v_gene: TRBV27; d_gene: NA; CDR3aa: CASSGNTEAFF; CDR3nt: TGTGCCAGCTCAGGGAACACTGAAGCTTTCTTT
abundance: NA; j_gene: TRBJ1-1; v_gene: TRBV7-3; d_gene: NA; CDR3aa: CASSSYQNTEAFF; CDR3nt: TGTGCCAGCAGCTCTTATCAGAACACTGAAGCTTTCTTT
abundance: once; j_gene: TRBJ1-1; v_gene: TRBV5-1; d_gene: NA; CDR3aa: CASSPVQGGIRGNTEAFF; CDR3nt: TGCGCCAGCAGCCCCGTTCAGGGAGGGATTCGGGGGAACACTGAAGCTTTCTTT
abundance: NA; j_gene: TRBJ2-1; v_gene: TRBV11-2; d_gene: TRBD2; CDR3aa: CASSPTSGGSYNEQFF; CDR3nt: TGTGCCAGCAGCCCGACTAGCGGGGGGTCCTACAATGAGCAGTTCTTC
abundance: NA; j_gene: TRBJ1-1; v_gene: TRBV30; d_gene: NA; CDR3aa: CAWSVRDAEKAFF; CDR3nt: TGTGCCTGGAGTGTACGGGATGCCGAGAAGGCTTTCTTT
abundance: NA; j_gene: TRBJ2-7; v_gene: TRBV30; d_gene: NA; CDR3aa: CAWNPGTDSYEQYF; CDR3nt: TGTGCCTGGAACCCCGGGACGGACTCCTACGAGCAGTACTTC
abundance: NA; j_gene: TRBJ2-1; v_gene: TRBV5-4; d_gene: NA; CDR3aa: CASSLARGRSSSYNEQFF; CDR3nt: TGTGCCAGCAGCTTGGCCAGGGGCAGAAGCAGCTCCTACAATGAGCAGTTCTTC
abundance: NA; j_gene: TRBJ2-3; v_gene: TRBV19; d_gene: NA; CDR3aa: CASSIMGLPSTDTQYF; CDR3nt: TGTGCCAGTAGTATTATGGGACTTCCGAGCACAGATACGCAGTATTTT
abundance: NA; j_gene: TRBJ1-1; v_gene: TRBV6-6; d_gene: NA; CDR3aa: CASSYFMGGMNTEAFF; CDR3nt: TGTGCCAGCAGTTACTTCATGGGGGGCATGAACACTGAAGCTTTCTTT
abundance: NA; j_gene: TRBJ2-6; v_gene: TRBV7-3; d_gene: NA; CDR3aa: CASSLTQGSGANVLTF; CDR3nt: TGTGCCAGCAGCTTAACGCAGGGCTCTGGGGCCAACGTCCTGACTTTC
abundance: NA; j_gene: TRBJ2-7; v_gene: TRBV7-9; d_gene: NA; CDR3aa: CASSFSIYEQYF; CDR3nt: TGTGCCAGCAGCTTCAGTATCTACGAGCAGTACTTC
abundance: NA; j_gene: TRBJ2-5; v_gene: TRBV15; d_gene: TRBD1; CDR3aa: CATSRAGTGGETQYF; CDR3nt: TGTGCCACCAGCAGAGCCGGGACAGGGGGAGAGACCCAGTACTTC
abundance: NA; j_gene: TRBJ2-6; v_gene: TRBV11-2; d_gene: NA; CDR3aa: CASSLVSGANVLTF; CDR3nt: TGTGCCAGCAGCTTAGTGTCTGGGGCCAACGTCCTGACTTTC
abundance: NA; j_gene: TRBJ2-7; v_gene: TRBV19; d_gene: NA; CDR3aa: CASSILATGNPYEQYF; CDR3nt: TGTGCCAGTAGTATTCTAGCGACAGGGAACCCCTACGAGCAGTACTTC
abundance: NA; j_gene: TRBJ2-5; v_gene: TRBV7-5; d_gene: NA; CDR3aa: CARSCRRETQYF; CDR3nt: TGTGCCAGAAGCTGCCGTAGGGAGACCCAGTACTTC
abundance: NA; j_gene: TRBJ1-2; v_gene: TRBV6-5; d_gene: TRBD1; CDR3aa: CASRPGQFYYGYTF; CDR3nt: TGTGCCAGCAGGCCGGGACAGTTTTACTATGGCTACACCTTC
abundance: NA; j_gene: TRBJ2-5; v_gene: TRBV19; d_gene: TRBD2; CDR3aa: CASTPTSGTETQYF; CDR3nt: TGTGCCAGTACGCCGACTAGCGGAACTGAGACCCAGTACTTC
abundance: once; j_gene: TRBJ2-2; v_gene: TRBV18; d_gene: TRBD2; CDR3aa: CASSPTTSGSGTGELFF; CDR3nt: TGTGCCAGCTCACCAACGACTAGCGGGAGTGGCACCGGGGAGCTGTTTTTT
abundance: NA; j_gene: TRBJ1-2; v_gene: TRBV6-2/TRBV6-3; d_gene: NA; CDR3aa: CASSRVNYGYTF; CDR3nt: TGTGCCAGCAGTAGGGTAAACTATGGCTACACCTTC
abundance: NA; j_gene: TRBJ2-5; v_gene: TRBV19; d_gene: TRBD2; CDR3aa: CASSIVAGEETQYF; CDR3nt: TGTGCCAGTAGTATAGTAGCGGGAGAAGAGACCCAGTACTTC
abundance: NA; j_gene: TRBJ1-5; v_gene: TRBV28; d_gene: NA; CDR3aa: CASGPFGGSNQPQHF; CDR3nt: TGTGCCAGCGGCCCCTTCGGGGGAAGCAATCAGCCCCAGCATTTT
abundance: NA; j_gene: TRBJ2-7; v_gene: TRBV30; d_gene: NA; CDR3aa: CAWGSSNSYEQYF; CDR3nt: TGTGCCTGGGGGTCAAGTAACTCCTACGAGCAGTACTTC
abundance: once; j_gene: TRBJ2-1; v_gene: TRBV25-1; d_gene: NA; CDR3aa: CASSELETGNEQFF; CDR3nt: TGTGCCAGCAGTGAATTAGAGACAGGCAATGAGCAGTTCTTC
abundance: NA; j_gene: TRBJ2-3; v_gene: TRBV7-2; d_gene: NA; CDR3aa: CASSLGSGTQYF; CDR3nt: TGTGCCAGCAGCTTAGGGTCAGGAACGCAGTATTTT
abundance: NA; j_gene: TRBJ1-3; v_gene: TRBV2; d_gene: NA; CDR3aa: CAMWNSGNTIYF; CDR3nt: TGTGCCATGTGGAACTCTGGAAACACCATATATTTT
abundance: NA; j_gene: TRBJ2-7; v_gene: TRBV4-2; d_gene: NA; CDR3aa: CASSQESQTLEQYF; CDR3nt: TGTGCCAGCAGCCAAGAGTCACAAACTCTCGAGCAGTACTTC
abundance: few; j_gene: TRBJ1-5; v_gene: TRBV18; d_gene: NA; CDR3aa: CASSTFSRGGMEPQHF; CDR3nt: TGTGCCAGCTCTACCTTCTCTCGTGGGGGGATGGAGCCCCAGCATTTT
abundance: NA; j_gene: TRBJ2-3; v_gene: TRBV27; d_gene: TRBD2; CDR3aa: CASSLQIIAGGSTDTQYF; CDR3nt: TGTGCCAGCAGTTTACAAATCATAGCGGGAGGGTCGACAGATACGCAGTATTTT
abundance: NA; j_gene: TRBJ2-7; v_gene: TRBV10-3; d_gene: NA; CDR3aa: CAISERGRGGDEQYF; CDR3nt: TGTGCCATCAGTGAGCGGGGGAGAGGCGGGGACGAGCAGTACTTC
abundance: once; j_gene: TRBJ2-2; v_gene: TRBV5-1; d_gene: NA; CDR3aa: CASSLRPGDRFLSTGELFF; CDR3nt: TGCGCCAGCAGTCTGCGTCCCGGAGACAGATTTTTATCCACCGGGGAGCTGTTTTTT
abundance: many; j_gene: TRBJ2-7; v_gene: TRBV4-2; d_gene: NA; CDR3aa: CASSQEGGGGAYEQYF; CDR3nt: TGTGCCAGCAGCCAAGAGGGGGGAGGGGGGGCCTACGAGCAGTACTTC
abundance: once; j_gene: TRBJ1-4; v_gene: TRBV25-1; d_gene: NA; CDR3aa: CASSENPGKNEKLFF; CDR3nt: TGTGCCAGCAGTGAAAATCCAGGAAAAAATGAAAAACTGTTTTTT
abundance: NA; j_gene: TRBJ2-7; v_gene: TRBV6-2/TRBV6-3; d_gene: TRBD2; CDR3aa: CASSSRGDSYEQYF; CDR3nt: TGTGCCAGCAGTTCTCGGGGGGACTCCTACGAGCAGTACTTC
abundance: NA; j_gene: TRBJ1-6; v_gene: TRBV27; d_gene: TRBD1; CDR3aa: CASSLRGQDNSPLHF; CDR3nt: TGTGCCAGCAGTTTGAGGGGGCAGGATAATTCACCCCTCCACTTT
abundance: NA; j_gene: TRBJ2-1; v_gene: TRBV11-3; d_gene: TRBD2; CDR3aa: CASSPRPTGTSGSGGNEQFF; CDR3nt: TGTGCCAGCAGCCCCCGTCCCACCGGGACTAGCGGGAGCGGTGGAAATGAGCAGTTCTTC
abundance: NA; j_gene: TRBJ2-7; v_gene: TRBV29-1; d_gene: NA; CDR3aa: CSVSSSLEQYF; CDR3nt: TGCAGCGTTAGCAGCTCTCTCGAGCAGTACTTC
abundance: NA; j_gene: TRBJ1-4; v_gene: TRBV7-2; d_gene: NA; CDR3aa: CASSSTKGGSNEKLFF; CDR3nt: TGTGCCAGCAGTTCAACTAAGGGGGGTTCTAATGAAAAACTGTTTTTT
abundance: NA; j_gene: TRBJ1-1; v_gene: TRBV14; d_gene: TRBD1; CDR3aa: CASSHWGQGYTEAFF; CDR3nt: TGTGCCAGCAGCCACTGGGGACAGGGATACACTGAAGCTTTCTTT
abundance: NA; j_gene: TRBJ2-1; v_gene: TRBV18; d_gene: TRBD2; CDR3aa: CASSPKTSGGNSYNEQFF; CDR3nt: TGTGCCAGCTCACCAAAGACTAGCGGGGGGAACTCCTACAATGAGCAGTTCTTC
abundance: NA; j_gene: TRBJ1-5; v_gene: TRBV5-8; d_gene: NA; CDR3aa: CASSLDSGRGNQPQHF; CDR3nt: TGTGCCAGCAGCTTGGATTCGGGTAGGGGTAATCAGCCCCAGCATTTT
abundance: NA; j_gene: TRBJ1-5; v_gene: TRBV7-2; d_gene: TRBD1; CDR3aa: CASSLEGRRQGAGQPQHF; CDR3nt: TGTGCCAGCAGCTTAGAGGGCCGGCGACAGGGGGCTGGACAGCCCCAGCATTTT
abundance: NA; j_gene: TRBJ2-4; v_gene: TRBV30; d_gene: NA; CDR3aa: CAYTGTPQNIQYF; CDR3nt: TGTGCCTATACCGGGACACCCCAAAACATTCAGTACTTC
abundance: once; j_gene: TRBJ2-7; v_gene: TRBV27; d_gene: NA; CDR3aa: CASSFGGAGEQYF; CDR3nt: TGTGCCAGCAGTTTCGGCGGTGCCGGGGAGCAGTACTTC
abundance: NA; j_gene: TRBJ2-1; v_gene: TRBV19; d_gene: TRBD2; CDR3aa: CASSMYMGRAYNEQFF; CDR3nt: TGTGCCAGTAGTATGTATATGGGGAGGGCCTACAATGAGCAGTTCTTC
abundance: once; j_gene: TRBJ2-1; v_gene: TRBV9; d_gene: NA; CDR3aa: CASSSGDLLGNEQFF; CDR3nt: TGTGCCAGCAGCTCCGGGGACCTATTGGGGAATGAGCAGTTCTTC
abundance: NA; j_gene: TRBJ1-1; v_gene: TRBV6-5; d_gene: NA; CDR3aa: CASSYSTGVNTEAFF; CDR3nt: TGTGCCAGCAGTTACTCCACCGGGGTGAACACTGAAGCTTTCTTT
abundance: NA; j_gene: TRBJ2-7; v_gene: TRBV5-8; d_gene: NA; CDR3aa: CASSFGGIGSVQYF; CDR3nt: TGTGCCAGCAGCTTTGGAGGGATCGGTAGCGTGCAGTACTTC
abundance: NA; j_gene: TRBJ1-1; v_gene: TRBV5-5; d_gene: TRBD1; CDR3aa: CASSLMPLGGRSEAFF; CDR3nt: TGTGCCAGCAGCTTGATGCCCCTAGGGGGCCGTAGTGAAGCTTTCTTT
abundance: NA; j_gene: TRBJ1-6; v_gene: TRBV28; d_gene: NA; CDR3aa: CASSLSAGVNSPLHF; CDR3nt: TGTGCCAGCAGTTTATCGGCAGGGGTGAATTCACCCCTCCACTTT
abundance: NA; j_gene: TRBJ1-5; v_gene: TRBV4-3; d_gene: NA; CDR3aa: CASSQHRVGQPQHF; CDR3nt: TGCGCCAGCAGCCAGCACAGGGTTGGTCAGCCCCAGCATTTT
abundance: NA; j_gene: TRBJ2-2; v_gene: TRBV14; d_gene: TRBD1; CDR3aa: CASSQELDRANTGELFF; CDR3nt: TGTGCCAGCAGCCAAGAGTTGGACAGGGCGAACACCGGGGAGCTGTTTTTT